This TCR beta chain was captured by sequencing in a study of blood T cell repertoires in COVID-19. Trimming took off 3 bases at V and 6 bases at J, with 14 bases between the two ends. Per germline, CDR1 LGHDT and CDR2 YNNKEL (reference sequence). The CDR3 length is 15 residues. Clones were sequenced by immunoSEQ multiplex PCR, and TCRdb holds only the in-frame ones, with some missing. The table shows some 97,000 clones, with about 84% occurring only once. The specimen sequenced was peripheral blood. The sequence came from a human donor in a cohort sampled during active COVID-19. The rearrangement joins TRBV3-1 (or the pseudogene TRBV3-2) to TRBJ2-2; D may be TRBD1 (6 bases). CDR3 sequence reads: CASSQADRPAGELFF. The CDR3 DNA reads as TGTGCCAGCAGCCAGGCGGACAGACCCGCCGGGGAGCTGTTTTTT.